This TCR beta chain originates from a study of blood T cell repertoires in COVID-19. The protocol was immunoSEQ multiplex PCR, while the TCRdb copy is restricted to in-frame clones and leaves out a portion. The sample holds 150,000 to 200,000 clones, about 92% seen once. The CDR3 consists of 15 residues. Germline V gives CDR1 SGHTA, CDR2 FQGNSA. The J segment lost 5 bases and the V segment lost 5 bases, leaving 8 bases of the junction unmatched. Material: peripheral blood. The source is a man aged 25 to 40 with COVID-19, enrolled during active disease. The genes are TRBV7-2 and TRBJ2-1; 8 bases fit TRBD2. In DNA, the CDR3 is TGTGCCAGCAGCACCAGAGGACTAGCACACAATGAGCAGTTCTTC. Translated: CASSTRGLAHNEQFF.